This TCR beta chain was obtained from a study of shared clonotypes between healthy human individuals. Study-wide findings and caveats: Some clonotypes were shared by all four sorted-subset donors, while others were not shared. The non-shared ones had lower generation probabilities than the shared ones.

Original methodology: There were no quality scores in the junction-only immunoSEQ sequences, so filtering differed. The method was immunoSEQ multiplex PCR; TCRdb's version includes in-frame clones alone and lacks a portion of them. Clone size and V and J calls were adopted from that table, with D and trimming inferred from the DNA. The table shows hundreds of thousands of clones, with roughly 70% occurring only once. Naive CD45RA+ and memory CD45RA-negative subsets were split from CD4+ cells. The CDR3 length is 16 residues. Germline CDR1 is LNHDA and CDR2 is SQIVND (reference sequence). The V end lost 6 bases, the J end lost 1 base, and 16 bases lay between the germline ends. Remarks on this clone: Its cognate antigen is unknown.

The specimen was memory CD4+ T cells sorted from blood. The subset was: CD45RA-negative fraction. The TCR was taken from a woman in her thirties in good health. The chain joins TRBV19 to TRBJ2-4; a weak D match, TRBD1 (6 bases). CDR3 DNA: TGTGCCAGTAGAGAGACAGGCTTGGGGGCCAAAAACATTCAGTACTTC. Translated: CASRETGLGAKNIQYF. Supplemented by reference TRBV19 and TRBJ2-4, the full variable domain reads DGGITQSPKYLFRKEGQNVTLSCEQNLNHDAMYWYRQDPGQGLRLIYYSQIVNDFQKGDIAEGYSVSREKKESFPLTVTSAQKNPTAFYLCASRETGLGAKNIQYFGAGTRLSVL.